These T cell receptor beta chains were read from a single sample in a study of human T cells and chemical hapten exposure. TCRdb called the RACE reads again in MiXCR, with one record for every CDR3 protein. The repertoire holds about 54,000 distinct CDR3 sequences, with around 10% as singletons. The material was whole blood, obtained in connection with sensitization to the hapten diphenylcyclopropenone (DPC). The receptors come from a woman aged 45-59 years with alopecia areata. Some clones in this sample may be carry-over from other donors' samples. The CDR3 runs from the conserved cysteine through the conserved F or W. The D gene is left open where the match is weak. Some rows have no size entry. The others give once, few or many, or a class for an expanded clone.

CDR3aa	CDR3nt	abundance	v_gene	j_gene	d_gene
CATSGTGGPDTQYF	TGTGCCACCAGCGGGACAGGGGGCCCCGATACGCAGTATTTT	NA	TRBV24-1	TRBJ2-3	TRBD1
CASSHKGPMSATNEKLFF	TGTGCCAGCAGTCACAAAGGACCCATGTCTGCGACTAATGAAAAACTGTTTTTT	NA	TRBV6-2/TRBV6-3	TRBJ1-4	NA
CASSPITGPNTEAFF	TGTGCCAGCAGTCCTATAACGGGACCCAACACTGAAGCTTTCTTT	many	TRBV6-5	TRBJ1-1	NA
CASSQGNGNTIYF	TGTGCCAGCAGCCAGGGAAATGGAAACACCATATATTTT	few	TRBV3-1	TRBJ1-3	NA
CATSDPPGDPEAFF	TGTGCCACCAGTGACCCCCCAGGCGACCCTGAAGCTTTCTTT	many	TRBV24-1	TRBJ1-1	NA
CSARKGGRGTDTQYF	TGCAGCGCCCGAAAGGGGGGGCGCGGCACAGATACGCAGTATTTT	NA	TRBV29-1	TRBJ2-3	NA
CASSFHNEQFF	TGTGCCAGCAGCTTCCACAATGAGCAGTTCTTC	NA	TRBV7-9	TRBJ2-1	NA
CASRPTDGKTYEQYF	TGTGCCAGCAGACCTACAGACGGTAAAACCTACGAGCAGTACTTC	few	TRBV6-5	TRBJ2-7	NA
CASSSPGQMVHEQYF	TGTGCCAGCAGCTCTCCGGGACAGATGGTCCACGAGCAGTACTTC	few	TRBV11-2	TRBJ2-7	TRBD1
CASSLVILPGEPQHF	TGTGCCAGCAGCTTAGTCATACTACCGGGGGAGCCCCAGCATTTT	few	TRBV7-8	TRBJ1-5	NA
CASSWVPEEQFF	TGTGCCAGCAGTTGGGTCCCCGAAGAGCAGTTCTTC	NA	TRBV6-2/TRBV6-3	TRBJ2-1	NA
CASSQAGSGGQGTGELFF	TGCGCCAGCAGCCAAGCTGGCTCGGGAGGGCAGGGCACCGGGGAGCTGTTTTTT	NA	TRBV4-1	TRBJ2-2	TRBD2
CASSWARSNTGELFF	TGTGCCAGCAGCTGGGCCCGATCGAACACCGGGGAGCTGTTTTTT	many	TRBV11-2	TRBJ2-2	NA
CSARARLGLAAGEQYF	TGCAGTGCTAGAGCCCGCCTGGGACTAGCTGCGGGGGAGCAGTACTTC	few	TRBV20-1	TRBJ2-7	TRBD2
CASSSGTSGTNEQFF	TGCGCCAGCAGTTCCGGGACTAGCGGTACCAATGAGCAGTTCTTC	many	TRBV5-1	TRBJ2-1	TRBD2
CSVNGASTGSGALYF	TGCAGCGTCAACGGTGCATCAACAGGTTCAGGGGCCCTTTACTTC	NA	TRBV29-1	TRBJ2-5	NA
CASSLEGAGNTQYF	TGCGCCAGCAGCTTGGAAGGGGCCGGGAATACGCAGTATTTT	few	TRBV5-1	TRBJ2-3	NA
CASSHGTGGMNTEAFF	TGCGCCAGCAGCCACGGGACAGGGGGCATGAACACTGAAGCTTTCTTT	few	TRBV4-3	TRBJ1-1	TRBD1
CASSESTAGNEKLFF	TGCGCCAGCAGTGAGTCAACGGCAGGGAACGAAAAACTGTTTTTT	many	TRBV10-1	TRBJ1-4	NA
CSASDPKGDQPQHF	TGCAGCGCTTCGGACCCAAAAGGGGATCAGCCCCAGCATTTT	NA	TRBV29-1	TRBJ1-5	NA
CASSYTSPPQYF	TGTGCCAGCAGTTACACTAGCCCACCGCAGTATTTT	NA	TRBV11-2	TRBJ2-3	NA
CASSPITAGNTEAFF	TGCGCCAGCAGCCCGATCACGGCGGGGAACACTGAAGCTTTCTTT	few	TRBV5-1	TRBJ1-1	NA
CASSKELKLAGALIGNEQFF	TGTGCCAGCAGCAAAGAACTAAAACTAGCGGGGGCCTTAATAGGGAATGAGCAGTTCTTC	NA	TRBV21-1	TRBJ2-1	NA
CASRLKATGNTNEKLFF	TGTGCAAGTCGCTTAAAGGCGACAGGGAATACTAATGAAAAACTGTTTTTT	NA	TRBV12-2	TRBJ1-4	NA
CASKPRDKLYNEQFF	TGTGCCAGTAAACCCCGGGACAAGCTCTACAATGAGCAGTTCTTC	many	TRBV19	TRBJ2-1	NA
CASSYGGGNTEAFF	TGTGCCAGCAGTTACGGCGGGGGGAACACTGAAGCTTTCTTT	NA	TRBV28	TRBJ1-1	NA
CASSPEAGVNTDTQYF	TGTGCCAGCAGTCCAGAAGCGGGGGTAAACACAGATACGCAGTATTTT	few	TRBV2	TRBJ2-3	TRBD2
CASSPDVRESSPLHF	TGTGCCAGCAGCCCTGATGTTAGGGAAAGTTCACCCCTCCACTTT	many	TRBV4-2	TRBJ1-6	NA